Listed below are T cell receptor beta chains from one sample, sequenced in a study of T cell responses to AZD1222 COVID-19 vaccine. Assay used: immunoSEQ multiplex PCR; TCRdb lists only in-frame clones, some missing. This table holds 84,000 or so clones, under 95% found once. The sequenced sample was peripheral blood, obtained on day 0 of MenACWY control vaccination. The source is an adult in good health. The CDR3 runs from the conserved cysteine through the conserved F or W.

TRBV7-2	CASSLRLAGGGEQFF
TRBV7-2	CASSVDRGRYEQYF
TRBV4-1	CASSLAGTQETQYF
TRBV18	CASSPPRGGQETQYF
TRBV11-2	CASSLGWTLDTQYF
TRBV19	CASSIGPGLSIYEQYF
TRBV27	CASSPAGTGELFF
TRBV3-1/TRBV3-2	CASSQEGTLGGYTF
TRBV6-5	CASSNDNEQFF
TRBV5-1	CASSKDPGLAGTYEQYF
TRBV18	CASSPGGEGYGYTF
TRBV7-8	CASSLISNSNQPQHF
TRBV27	CASQGGGRYEQFF
TRBV11-2	CASTSGGEREQYF
TRBV19	CASRRGLAGTGANVLTF
TRBV19	CASSPPLAGTPNTEAFF
TRBV28	CASSSTGTDYGYTF
TRBV6-1	CASSELSQVYNEQFF
TRBV5-1	CASSLLGTGVSEQYF
TRBV3-1/TRBV3-2	CASSRTGASGNTIYF
TRBV3-1/TRBV3-2	CASSPSNEKLFF
TRBV25-1	CARQLRSGNTIYF
TRBV10-2	CASSDGREQETQYF
TRBV28	CASSLGPGEGQPQHF
TRBV7-9	CASSSGAGGFYGYTF
TRBV2	CASTGGLSNQPQHF
TRBV7-2	CASSLGRTSYEQYF
TRBV2	CASSGQGSTGELFF
TRBV6-5	CASRTGGRGQPQHF
TRBV5-1	CASSLEQGPHEQYF
TRBV12-5	CASGGQGAKGEQFF
TRBV7-2	CASSPMGPYGYTF
TRBV19	CASSIGLAGVSDTQYF
TRBV5-5	CASKTRTGEQYF
TRBV18	CASSPMEAKGGITEQYF
TRBV11-2	CASSPGIEAFF
TRBV9	CASSPGTDSNQPQHF
TRBV13	CASSVTSRTGQETQYF
TRBV28	CASSSTGTSDYGYTF
TRBV6-2/TRBV6-3	CASSYGDTQYF
TRBV4-1	CASSQDPELAGVGETQYF
TRBV5-8	CASSLRGGELFF
TRBV7-2	CASSSPPMGLAKNIQYF
TRBV6-5	CASSYSTAYNEKLFF
TRBV4-1	CASSQGQENTEAFF
TRBV4-2	CASSQGQGALNEQYF
TRBV2	CASTGPTSGGRETQYF
TRBV24-1	CATSDRTGGMQPQHF
TRBV7-8	CASNPSRTAGNTIYF
TRBV19	CASSIDLDPRGYTF
TRBV27	CASSPMTRAQREQYF
TRBV5-6	CASSLVNTEAFF
TRBV7-2	CASSLREGSYEQYF
TRBV2	CASTNQLNYGYTF
TRBV2	CASSDPRQGARGNQPQHF
TRBV13	CASRQGINTEAFF
TRBV14	CASSQGRGNTYEQYF